Listed below are T cell receptor beta chains from one sample, sequenced in a study. Here immunoSEQ multiplex PCR was the method, and the copy in TCRdb shows in-frame clones only, minus some. The repertoire holds 60,000 to 85,000 clones, with 85% to 95% as singletons. The sequencing sample was made of PBMCs. Receptors originate from a middle-aged man with rheumatoid arthritis. Both conserved end residues are part of each CDR3. Fields, in order: CDR3 length, D gene, J gene, V gene, clone size, CDR3 DNA, CDR3 protein. A D gene is named only where the DNA matches it firmly. For some rows the clone size is stated as once, few or many, or as a class when expanded; others skip it.

14 | NA | TRBJ2-7 | TRBV2 | NA | TGTGCCAGCAGCCCAGGAGCAGGAACCTACGAGCAGTACTTC | CASSPGAGTYEQYF
18 | NA | TRBJ2-2 | TRBV9 | NA | TGTGCCAGCAGCGTACCCCAGAGGGGAACCGCGAACACCGGGGAGCTGTTTTTT | CASSVPQRGTANTGELFF
14 | NA | TRBJ2-5 | TRBV7-3 | NA | TGTGCCAGCAGCTTGAACAGGAATCAAGAGACCCAGTACTTC | CASSLNRNQETQYF
14 | NA | TRBJ1-5 | TRBV24-1 | NA | TGTGCCACCAGTGATCGACAGGGCAATCAGCCCCAGCATTTT | CATSDRQGNQPQHF
15 | NA | TRBJ1-1 | TRBV5-3 | NA | TGTGCCAGAAGCTCTGTTGGACCCCCGAACACTGAAGCTTTCTTT | CARSSVGPPNTEAFF
17 | NA | TRBJ2-3 | TRBV6-6 | once | TGTGCCAGCAGTCCCCACCGGGACCTCCTTTCGGCAGATACGCAGTATTTT | CASSPHRDLLSADTQYF
16 | NA | TRBJ1-6 | TRBV4-1 | NA | TGCGCCAGCAGCCAAGCTACGGGGGTGAGTAATTCACCCCTCCACTTT | CASSQATGVSNSPLHF
13 | NA | TRBJ2-1 | TRBV3-1/TRBV3-2 | NA | TGTGCCAGCAGCCTTATATCTCGGGAGGAGCAGTTCTTC | CASSLISREEQFF
14 | TRBD1 | TRBJ1-2 | TRBV6-5 | NA | TGTGCCAGCAGTTACGACAGGGTTGGCTATGGCTACACCTTC | CASSYDRVGYGYTF
15 | TRBD1 | TRBJ1-5 | TRBV5-8 | NA | TGTGCCAGCAGCGTACAGGGGGCCTATAATCAGCCCCAGCATTTT | CASSVQGAYNQPQHF
13 | NA | TRBJ1-5 | TRBV7-9 | NA | TGTGCCAGCGGCAGGGCAAACAATCAGCCCCAGCATTTT | CASGRANNQPQHF
14 | NA | TRBJ1-2 | TRBV15 | few | TGTGCCACCAGCGAGGGTTCAGGGGAGGATGGCTACACCTTC | CATSEGSGEDGYTF
13 | NA | TRBJ1-1 | TRBV7-6 | NA | TGTGCCAGCAGCTTTCAACCGAACACTGAAGCTTTCTTT | CASSFQPNTEAFF
15 | TRBD1 | TRBJ2-7 | TRBV11-3 | NA | TGTGCCAGCAGCCGCGGGGGACAGGGGTCTCACGAGCAGTACTTC | CASSRGGQGSHEQYF
14 | NA | TRBJ1-5 | TRBV7-8 | NA | TGTGCCAGCAGCTATGGATTAGACAATCAGCCCCAGCATTTT | CASSYGLDNQPQHF
16 | TRBD2 | TRBJ2-3 | TRBV27 | NA | TGTGCCAGCAGTTATACTAGCGGCCCTAGCACAGATACGCAGTATTTT | CASSYTSGPSTDTQYF
20 | TRBD1 | TRBJ1-5 | TRBV6-6 | NA | TGTGCCAGCAGCTCCCGACAGGGTTCAACAGGGTTTGATAGCAATCAGCCCCAGCATTTT | CASSSRQGSTGFDSNQPQHF
15 | NA | TRBJ2-5 | TRBV7-9 | NA | TGTGCCAGCAGCTTAGCAGTGAGGGAAAGGGAGACCCAGTACTTC | CASSLAVRERETQYF
14 | NA | TRBJ1-1 | TRBV29-1 | once | TGCAGCGTTGGAGGCGGGAGGATGAACACTGAAGCTTTCTTT | CSVGGGRMNTEAFF
14 | TRBD1 | TRBJ1-3 | TRBV19 | NA | TGTGCCAGTAAGGGGGCGCCCTCTGGAAACACCATATATTTT | CASKGAPSGNTIYF
14 | NA | TRBJ1-3 | TRBV6-5 | NA | TGTGCCAGCAGTCCCCCGGGGGCCCGGAACACCATATATTTT | CASSPPGARNTIYF
14 | NA | TRBJ1-5 | TRBV18 | NA | TGTGCCAGCTCACCAGGACGAAGCAATCAGCCCCAGCATTTT | CASSPGRSNQPQHF
17 | NA | TRBJ2-2 | TRBV11-2 | NA | TGTGCCAGCAGCTTGGGGGGCGGGGCTTCTAACACCGGGGAGCTGTTTTTT | CASSLGGGASNTGELFF
18 | NA | TRBJ2-7 | TRBV4-2 | NA | TGTGCCAGCAGCCAAGATCCCGGACGGACCGATAGCTCCTACGAGCAGTACTTC | CASSQDPGRTDSSYEQYF
15 | TRBD1 | TRBJ1-1 | TRBV12-5 | NA | TGTGCTAGTGGTTCCGGACAGGGTCTTGGGACTGAAGCTTTCTTT | CASGSGQGLGTEAFF
16 | TRBD2 | TRBJ2-5 | TRBV4-2 | NA | TGTGCCAGCAGCCAAGAGGACCTAGCGGGAGTAGAGACCCAGTACTTC | CASSQEDLAGVETQYF
12 | NA | TRBJ1-2 | TRBV6-5 | once | TGTGCCAGCAGTGACTCGACAGTTGGCTACACCTTC | CASSDSTVGYTF
16 | TRBD2 | TRBJ2-1 | TRBV6-5 | NA | TGTGCCAGCAGTTACTCGATCCTAGCGGGGGGCCGTGAGCAGTTCTTC | CASSYSILAGGREQFF
15 | NA | TRBJ2-7 | TRBV11-2 | NA | TGTGCCAGCAGCTTAGTGGCTGGCAAGCCCCACGAGCAGTACTTC | CASSLVAGKPHEQYF
16 | NA | TRBJ2-7 | TRBV9 | NA | TGTGCCAGCAGCTCCAGGGAACCCGGCCAGATCTACGAGCAGTACTTC | CASSSREPGQIYEQYF
15 | TRBD1 | TRBJ2-7 | TRBV5-5 | NA | TGTGCCAGCAGCTTATTCCCGGGACAGGGGTGGGAGCAGTACTTC | CASSLFPGQGWEQYF